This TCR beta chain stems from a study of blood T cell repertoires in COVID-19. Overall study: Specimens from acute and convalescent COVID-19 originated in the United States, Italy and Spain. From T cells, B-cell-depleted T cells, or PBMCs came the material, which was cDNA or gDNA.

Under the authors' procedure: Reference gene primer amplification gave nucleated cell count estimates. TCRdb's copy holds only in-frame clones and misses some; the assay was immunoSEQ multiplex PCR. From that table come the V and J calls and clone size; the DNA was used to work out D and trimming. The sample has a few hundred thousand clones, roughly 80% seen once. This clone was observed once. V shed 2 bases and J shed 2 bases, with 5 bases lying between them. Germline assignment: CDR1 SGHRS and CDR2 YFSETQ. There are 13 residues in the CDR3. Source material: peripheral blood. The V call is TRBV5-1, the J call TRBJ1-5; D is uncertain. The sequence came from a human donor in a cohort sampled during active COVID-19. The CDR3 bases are TGCGCCAGCAGCTTTGTCGGCAATCAGCCCCAGCATTTT. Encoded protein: CASSFVGNQPQHF.